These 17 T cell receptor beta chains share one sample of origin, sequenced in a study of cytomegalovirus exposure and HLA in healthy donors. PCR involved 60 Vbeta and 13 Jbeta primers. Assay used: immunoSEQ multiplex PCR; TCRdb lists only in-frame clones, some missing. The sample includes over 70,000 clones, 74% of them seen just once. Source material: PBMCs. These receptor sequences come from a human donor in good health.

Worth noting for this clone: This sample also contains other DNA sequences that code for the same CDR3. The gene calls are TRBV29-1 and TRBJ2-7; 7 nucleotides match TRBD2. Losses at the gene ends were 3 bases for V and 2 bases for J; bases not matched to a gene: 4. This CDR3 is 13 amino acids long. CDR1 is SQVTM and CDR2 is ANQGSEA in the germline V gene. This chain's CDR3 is CSVEGGRPYEQYF. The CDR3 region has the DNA TGCAGCGTTGAGGGGGGGAGACCCTACGAGCAGTACTTC.

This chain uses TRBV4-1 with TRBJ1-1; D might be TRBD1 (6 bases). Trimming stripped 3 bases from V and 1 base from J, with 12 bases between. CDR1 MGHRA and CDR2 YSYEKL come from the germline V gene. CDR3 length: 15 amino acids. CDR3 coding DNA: TGCGCCAGCAGCCAGCTAAAACAGGGGAACACTGAAGCTTTCTTT. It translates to CASSQLKQGNTEAFF.

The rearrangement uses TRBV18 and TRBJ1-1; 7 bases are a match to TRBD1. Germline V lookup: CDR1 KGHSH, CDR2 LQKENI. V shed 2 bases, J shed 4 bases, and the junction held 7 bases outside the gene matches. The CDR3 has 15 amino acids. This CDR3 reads CASSPTSHRGTEAFF. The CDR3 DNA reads TGTGCCAGCTCACCAACTTCACACAGGGGCACTGAAGCTTTCTTT.

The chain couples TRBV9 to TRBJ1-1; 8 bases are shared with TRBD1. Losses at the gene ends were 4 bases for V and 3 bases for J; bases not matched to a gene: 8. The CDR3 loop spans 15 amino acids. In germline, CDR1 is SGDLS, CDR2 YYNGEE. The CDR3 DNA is TGTGCCAGCAGCCCTCGGACAGGGCAGGACACTGAAGCTTTCTTT. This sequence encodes CASSPRTGQDTEAFF.

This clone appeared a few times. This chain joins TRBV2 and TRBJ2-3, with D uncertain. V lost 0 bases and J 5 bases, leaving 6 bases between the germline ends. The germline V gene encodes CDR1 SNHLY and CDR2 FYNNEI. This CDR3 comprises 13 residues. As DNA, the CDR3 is TGTGCCAGCAGTGAAGCTCCCCTAGATACGCAGTATTTT. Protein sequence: CASSEAPLDTQYF. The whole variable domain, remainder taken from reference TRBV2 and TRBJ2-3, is EPEVTQTPSHQVTQMGQEVILRCVPISNHLYFYWYRQILGQKVEFLVSFYNNEISEKSEIFDDQFSVERPDGSNFTLKIRSTKLEDSAMYFCASSEAPLDTQYFGPGTRLTVL.

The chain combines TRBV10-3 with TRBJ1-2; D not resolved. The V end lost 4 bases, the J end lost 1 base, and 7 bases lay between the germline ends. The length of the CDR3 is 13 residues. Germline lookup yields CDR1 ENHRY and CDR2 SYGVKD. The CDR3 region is CAISGGDNYGYTF. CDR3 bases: TGTGCCATCAGTGGAGGTGATAACTATGGCTACACCTTC.

Here the CDR3 reads CASSLLRDSGNTIYF. As DNA, the CDR3 is TGTGCCAGCAGCCTGCTCAGGGACTCTGGAAACACCATATATTTT. The chain is built from TRBV5-6 and TRBJ1-3; a possible D gene is TRBD1 (5 bases). The CDR3 is made up of 15 amino acids. Germline V gene data show CDR1 as SGHDT and CDR2 as YYEEEE. V lost 4 bases, J lost 0 bases, and 11 bases lay in between.

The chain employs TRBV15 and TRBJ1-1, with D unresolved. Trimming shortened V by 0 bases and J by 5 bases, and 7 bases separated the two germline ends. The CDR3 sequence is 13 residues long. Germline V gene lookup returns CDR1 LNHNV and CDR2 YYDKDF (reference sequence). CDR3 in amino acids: CATSRDRRTEAFF. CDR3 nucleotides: TGTGCCACCAGCAGAGATCGGAGGACTGAAGCTTTCTTT.

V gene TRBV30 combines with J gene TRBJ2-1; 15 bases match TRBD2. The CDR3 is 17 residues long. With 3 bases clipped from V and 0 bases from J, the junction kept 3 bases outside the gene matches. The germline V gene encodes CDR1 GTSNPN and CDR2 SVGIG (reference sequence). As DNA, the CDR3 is TGTGCCTGGAGGGGGACTAGCGGGGGGAGCTCCTACAATGAGCAGTTCTTC. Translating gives CAWRGTSGGSSYNEQFF. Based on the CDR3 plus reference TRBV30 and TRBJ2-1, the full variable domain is SQTIHQWPATLVQPVGSPLSLECTVEGTSNPNLYWYRQAAGRGLQLLFYSVGIGQISSEVPQNLSASRPQDRQFILSSKKLLLSDSGFYLCAWRGTSGGSSYNEQFFGPGTRLTVL.

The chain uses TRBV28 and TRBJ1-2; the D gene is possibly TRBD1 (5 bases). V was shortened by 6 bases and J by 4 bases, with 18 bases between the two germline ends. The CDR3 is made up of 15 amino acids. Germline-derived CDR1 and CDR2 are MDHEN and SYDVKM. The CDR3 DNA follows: TGTGCCAGCAGGGGGGGTTTTGAGTCAAGCTATGGCTACACCTTC. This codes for CASRGGFESSYGYTF.

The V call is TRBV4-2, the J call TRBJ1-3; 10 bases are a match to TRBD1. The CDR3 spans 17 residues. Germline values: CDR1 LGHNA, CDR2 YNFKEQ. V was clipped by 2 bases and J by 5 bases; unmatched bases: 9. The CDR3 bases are TGTGCCAGCAGCCAACCCCCGACAGGGGGCGAGAGAAACACCATATATTTT. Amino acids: CASSQPPTGGERNTIYF.

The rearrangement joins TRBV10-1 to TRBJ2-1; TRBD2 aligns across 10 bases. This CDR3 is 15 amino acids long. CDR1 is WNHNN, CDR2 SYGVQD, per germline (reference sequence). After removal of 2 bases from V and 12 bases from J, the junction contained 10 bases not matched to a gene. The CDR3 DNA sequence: TGCGCCAGCAGTGAGATTAGTAGCGGGAGGAGGTTGCAGTTCTTC. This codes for CASSEISSGRRLQFF.

CDR3 amino acids: CASSYYEGEQYF. The CDR3 DNA reads as TGTGCCAGCAGTTACTATGAGGGCGAGCAGTACTTC. This chain links TRBV6-6 with TRBJ2-7, with D perhaps TRBD2 (5 bases). The CDR3 loop spans 12 amino acids. Germline V gives CDR1 MNHNY, CDR2 SVGAGI (reference sequence). The germline V and J ends were trimmed by 1 base and 6 bases, with 7 bases remaining between them.

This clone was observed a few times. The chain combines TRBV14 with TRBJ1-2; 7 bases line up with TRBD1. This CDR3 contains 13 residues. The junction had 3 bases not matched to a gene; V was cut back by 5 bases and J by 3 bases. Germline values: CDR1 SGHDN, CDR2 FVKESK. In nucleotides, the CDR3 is TGTGCCAGCAGCTGGGACAGTTACTATGGCTACACCTTC. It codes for CASSWDSYYGYTF.

CDR3 protein: CASYRGTSTDTQYF. The CDR3 DNA follows: TGTGCCAGCTACAGGGGGACTAGCACAGATACGCAGTATTTT. V usage is TRBV6-1 and J usage is TRBJ2-3; 8 bases align to TRBD1. The CDR3 extends over 14 amino acids. Germline CDR1 MNHNS, CDR2 SASEGT. The J segment lost 0 bases and the V segment lost 8 bases, leaving 4 bases of the junction unmatched.

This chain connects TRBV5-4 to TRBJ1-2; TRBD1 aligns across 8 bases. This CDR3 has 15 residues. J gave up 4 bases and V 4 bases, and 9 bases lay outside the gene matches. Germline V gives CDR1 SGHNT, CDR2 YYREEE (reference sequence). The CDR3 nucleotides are TGTGCCAGCAGCCCTAAGGACAGGGCAACCTATGGCTACACCTTC. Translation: CASSPKDRATYGYTF.

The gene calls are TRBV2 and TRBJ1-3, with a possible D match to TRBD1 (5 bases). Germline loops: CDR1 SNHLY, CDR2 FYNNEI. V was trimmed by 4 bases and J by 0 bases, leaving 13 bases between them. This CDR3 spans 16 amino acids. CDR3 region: CASSGTGQLSGNTIYF. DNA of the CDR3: TGTGCCAGCAGTGGCACAGGCCAACTCTCTGGAAACACCATATATTTT.